This T cell receptor (beta chain) comes out of a study of PD-L1 blockade in urothelial cancer. At the level of the study: Across blood samples, T cells had a median count of approximately 140,000. General study findings and limits: Pretreatment clonality of the blood TCR repertoire below the median was predictive of superior survival.

The templates were synthetic TCR analogs, and they were spiked into each PCR. Data came from immunoSEQ multiplex PCR; TCRdb stores just in-frame clones and leaves some out. The table lists tens of thousands of clones, over 80% of them singletons. Time point given: pretreatment peripheral blood. Each patient presented with locally advanced or metastatic urothelial carcinoma. Turning to this clone: As yet, its antigen is unknown.

Germline CDR1 LNHDA, CDR2 SQIVND (reference sequence). The CDR3 is 15 residues long. V was clipped by 3 bases and J by 1 base, with 12 bases between them. This specimen consisted of PBMCs, obtained around atezolizumab (anti-PD-L1) treatment. This chain connects TRBV19 to TRBJ2-5; D may be TRBD1 (6 bases). The sequence came from a woman in her 70s with urothelial cancer. CDR3 bases: TGTGCCAGTAGTATTTCAGGGGTGGGCCAAGAGACCCAGTACTTC. Protein sequence: CASSISGVGQETQYF.